The entry below gives a single TCR beta chain sequence along with its context. Its antigen specificity is not known. Within one base of it there is no much larger clone, and no base qualities were kept. Per the publication, the time point label means: after dendritic cell vaccination, including at tumor progression/relapse. Patients were selected on the basis of adequate residual fresh-frozen tumor tissue and more than two years of available survival data. None of the glioblastoma patients carried an isocitrate dehydrogenase mutation, although molecular status otherwise varied. PBMC were collected before vaccination, two weeks after the third vaccination, and at tumor progression when it occurred. The Qiagen DNeasy Blood extraction Kit was used to extract genomic DNA. The CDR3 numbers 14 residues from cysteine through phenylalanine. Only CDR3 DNA is held: 42 bases, read in frame from base 1. According to the germline V gene (reference sequence), CDR1 reads GTSNPN and CDR2 reads SVGIG. Here V drops 3 bases and J drops 2 bases, and the junction holds 3 bases not matched to any gene.

This specimen belongs to a study of glioma-infiltrating T cells after dendritic cell vaccination (dated by TCRdb to the mid-2010s). About the investigation overall: The cohort comprised roughly 15 glioblastoma patients from Phase I and II dendritic cell vaccination trials, 9 newly diagnosed and 6 with recurrent disease. Patients received autologous tumor lysate-pulsed dendritic cell vaccination between 2003 and 2012. The vaccine was prepared from monocyte-derived dendritic cells that were cultured for under 8 days with IL-4 and GM-CSF and then pulsed overnight with autologous tumor lysate. Patients received three intradermal dendritic cell vaccine injections at biweekly intervals in the arm below the axilla. In glioblastoma patients vaccinated with dendritic cells, deep sequencing of TCR beta CDR3 regions served to measure tumor-infiltrating lymphocyte content and to compare repertoires between tumor and blood. Survival after dendritic cell vaccination was correlated with TCR sequencing metrics such as TIL content and the overlap between tumor and blood repertoires. Overall study outcomes, separate from this receptor: No direct relationship between TCR clonality and survival was found, suggesting a diverse polyclonal response may matter. The cohort was small and heterogeneous, and full blood and tumor sets were available for few patients, with initial-recurrent tumor pairs available for even fewer patients. After dendritic cell vaccination, a higher estimated pretreatment TIL content predicted longer time to progression and longer overall survival. The response model built on TCR overlap across three groups was characterized as speculative, with prospective validation still needed.

The immunoSEQ assay amplified TCRB CDR3 regions from roughly 2 micrograms of genomic DNA, or from all available DNA when less than that amount was available. The multiplex PCR relied on 60 forward primers for TCR V beta segments and 13 reverse primers for J beta segments. Synthetic control templates were spiked into each sample at limiting dilution to estimate reads per starting template. Reads of 87 bp were generated by sequencing on the Illumina HiSeq System. On the authors' methods: PCR and sequencing errors were removed by a nearest neighbor algorithm that merged closely related sequences. TCR overlap was defined as the percentage of unique tumor TCR beta sequences that were also present in the same patient's peripheral blood. The source is immuneACCESS, and TCRdb retained only in-frame sequences with V and J called. Part of the clones is not carried over; for the studies checked, unresolved V genes explain less than half of this, and the remainder is unexplained. From that table come the V and J calls and clone size; the DNA was used to work out D and trimming. This sample holds around 92,000 clones; more than 70% were observed only once. The ten largest clonotypes hold approximately 5.5% of the sample.

The source material was blood, sampled after dendritic cell vaccination. This receptor chain uses TRBV30 and TRBJ2-3; TRBD1 lines up with 9 middle nucleotides. The sequence came from a human donor with glioblastoma. The CDR3 sequence is CAWRRDRDTDTQYF. The nucleotides are TGTGCCTGGAGAAGGGACAGGGACACAGATACGCAGTATTTT.